This T cell receptor beta chain came from a study of fetal regulatory T cell absence and autoimmunity. Study information: Exocrine pancreas autoimmunity occurred in IPEX patients lacking clinical diabetes. Regarding the study as a whole: Cord blood and pancreas showed broadly similar TRB gene family usage. Compared with cord blood, pancreas showed oligoclonal TCR enrichment, some clones over 80-fold.

As concerns this clone: Its antigen is unknown.

Germline V gene sequence: CDR1 SGHRS, CDR2 YFSETQ. This CDR3 has 11 residues. The V end lost 4 bases, the J end lost 7 bases, and 8 bases lay between the germline ends. Sequencing was at survey level. The method was immunoSEQ multiplex PCR; TCRdb's version includes in-frame clones alone and lacks a portion of them. In the table there are roughly 95,000 clones, 72% of which are singletons. This TCR came from a male donor with IPEX syndrome. This chain uses TRBV5-1 with TRBJ2-5; no definite D call. The sample comprised pancreas tissue. The chain's CDR3 is CASSTGGTQYF. In DNA, the CDR3 is TGCGCCAGCAGCACCGGCGGGACCCAGTACTTC.